This TCR beta chain was sequenced in a study of CD8 T cells in ankylosing spondylitis. Whole-study results and caveats: Disease-linked clones were found to be CD8+ and relatively rare in peripheral blood. The authors reported significant enrichment of disease-linked clones in matched ankylosing spondylitis synovial fluid.

J was trimmed by 9 bases and V by 6 bases; bases with no gene match: 8. Germline assignment: CDR1 ENHRY and CDR2 SYGVKD. The CDR3 totals 15 residues. This clonotype was counted many times. What it binds is unknown. Using quantitative 5'-RACE with molecular barcodes, the authors made TCR beta libraries. TCRdb reprocessed the 5' RACE reads with MiXCR, giving one entry per CDR3 protein. The sample holds around 150,000 distinct CDR3 sequences, 15% to 20% seen once. Sequencing input: blood, either unsorted or a sorted T cell fraction (not recorded which). This TCR was recovered from a male donor with ankylosing spondylitis or in good health (not recorded which). The rearrangement uses TRBV10-3 and TRBJ2-1, with 13 bases identical to TRBD2. In nucleotides, the CDR3 is TGTGCCATCAGCTCCGGACTAGCGGGAGCAAGTGAGCAGTTCTTC. Its translation: CAISSGLAGASEQFF.